The present TCR beta chain was sequenced within a study of identical twins. Only healthy Caucasians were included as donors. TCRdb reprocessed the 5' RACE reads with MiXCR, giving one entry per CDR3 protein. This sample has under 900,000 distinct CDR3 sequences; 12% occur once, and the top ten carry 1.5% to 2%. This clonotype was detected only a few times. The CDR3 covers 15 residues. The trim removed 7 bases at V and 6 bases at J, leaving 7 bases unmatched. This same sample was also taken into another study, of yellow fever vaccine responses in identical twins.

The sequencing sample was made of PBMCs. The rearrangement uses TRBV12-3 or TRBV12-4 and TRBJ2-1; 12 bases are shared with TRBD2. The sequence was obtained from a woman younger than 35 in good health. CDR3 nucleotide sequence: TGTGCCAGCAATGGTCTAGCGGGAGGGCTCAATGAGCAGTTCTTC. Translated, it gives CASNGLAGGLNEQFF.